This T cell receptor (beta chain) was profiled in a study of T cell repertoires in cytomegalovirus infection. Study observations and caveats: Adding up the frequency of public TCR beta families identified people who carried CMV plus the relevant HLA.

This clonotype was found a few times. Antigen: not known. TCRdb fed the reads into MiXCR, producing one record per CDR3 protein. The sample has hundreds of thousands of distinct CDR3 sequences; about a third are singletons. Germline CDR1 reads LNHNV; CDR2 reads YYDKDF (reference sequence). Deletions cut 0 bases from V and 5 bases from J, with 7 bases between. CDR3 length equals 13 residues. The sequencing here drew on cultured CD8+ T cells from PBMCs, taken from culture after CMV antigen stimulation. This clonotype was obtained from a human donor in good health (CMV status not recorded). Some clones in this sample may be carry-over from other donors' samples. The rearrangement links TRBV15 to TRBJ1-1, with no clear D. CDR3 amino acids: CATSRERKTEAFF. The CDR3 region has the DNA TGTGCCACCAGCAGAGAACGAAAGACTGAAGCTTTCTTT.